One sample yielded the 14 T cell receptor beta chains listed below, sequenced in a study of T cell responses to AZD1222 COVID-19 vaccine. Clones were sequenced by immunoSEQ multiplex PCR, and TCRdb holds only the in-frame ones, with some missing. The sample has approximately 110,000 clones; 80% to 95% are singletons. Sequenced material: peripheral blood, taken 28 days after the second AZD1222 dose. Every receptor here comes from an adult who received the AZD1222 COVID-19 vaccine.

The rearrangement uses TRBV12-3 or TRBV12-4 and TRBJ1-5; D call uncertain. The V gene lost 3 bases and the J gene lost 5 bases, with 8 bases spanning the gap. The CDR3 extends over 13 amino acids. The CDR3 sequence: CASSFSGYQPQHF. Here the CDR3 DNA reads TGTGCCAGCAGTTTTTCGGGGTATCAGCCCCAGCATTTT.

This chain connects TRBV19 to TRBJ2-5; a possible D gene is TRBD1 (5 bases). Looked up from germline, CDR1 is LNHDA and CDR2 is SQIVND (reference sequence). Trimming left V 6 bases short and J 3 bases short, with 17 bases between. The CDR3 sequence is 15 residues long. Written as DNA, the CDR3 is TGTGCCAGTAGCCCGCAGGGAAAGGCCAAAGAGACCCAGTACTTC. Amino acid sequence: CASSPQGKAKETQYF.

As DNA, the CDR3 is TGCAGCGTTGAGGGGGCGAGGAACACTGAAGCTTTCTTT. Amino acids: CSVEGARNTEAFF. This chain connects TRBV29-1 to TRBJ1-1; tentatively, D is TRBD1 (6 bases). The germline gives CDR1 SQVTM, CDR2 ANQGSEA. V lost 3 bases and J 1 base, leaving 9 bases between the germline ends. This CDR3 is 13 amino acids long.

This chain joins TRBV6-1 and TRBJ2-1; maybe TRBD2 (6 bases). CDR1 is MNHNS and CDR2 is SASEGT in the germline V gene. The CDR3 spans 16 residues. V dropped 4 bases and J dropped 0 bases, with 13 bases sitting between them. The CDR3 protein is CASSGRVASSYNEQFF. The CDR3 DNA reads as TGTGCCAGCAGTGGGAGGGTAGCCAGCTCCTACAATGAGCAGTTCTTC.

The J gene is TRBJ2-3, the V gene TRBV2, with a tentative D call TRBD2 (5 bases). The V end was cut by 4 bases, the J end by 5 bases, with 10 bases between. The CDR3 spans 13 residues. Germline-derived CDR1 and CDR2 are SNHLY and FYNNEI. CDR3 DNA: TGTGCCAGCAGTGTGCGCCGGGGAGATACGCAGTATTTT. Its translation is CASSVRRGDTQYF.

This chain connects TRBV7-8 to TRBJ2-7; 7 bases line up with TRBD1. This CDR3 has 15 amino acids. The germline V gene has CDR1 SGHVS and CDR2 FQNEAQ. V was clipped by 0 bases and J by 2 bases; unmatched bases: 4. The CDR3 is CASSLASGQTYEQYF. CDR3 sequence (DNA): TGTGCCAGCAGCTTAGCTTCGGGACAGACCTACGAGCAGTACTTC.

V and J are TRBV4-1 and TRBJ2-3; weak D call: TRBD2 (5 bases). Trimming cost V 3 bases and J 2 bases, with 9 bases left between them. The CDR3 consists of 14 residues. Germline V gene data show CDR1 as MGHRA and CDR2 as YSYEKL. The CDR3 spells CASSQGASTDTQYF. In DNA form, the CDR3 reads TGCGCCAGCAGCCAGGGAGCTTCCACAGATACGCAGTATTTT.

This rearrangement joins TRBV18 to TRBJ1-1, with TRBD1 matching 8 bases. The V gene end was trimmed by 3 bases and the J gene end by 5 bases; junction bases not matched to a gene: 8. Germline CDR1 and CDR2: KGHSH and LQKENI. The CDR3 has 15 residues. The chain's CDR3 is CASSPSGTGPTEAFF. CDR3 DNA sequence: TGTGCCAGCTCACCCTCCGGGACAGGTCCAACTGAAGCTTTCTTT.

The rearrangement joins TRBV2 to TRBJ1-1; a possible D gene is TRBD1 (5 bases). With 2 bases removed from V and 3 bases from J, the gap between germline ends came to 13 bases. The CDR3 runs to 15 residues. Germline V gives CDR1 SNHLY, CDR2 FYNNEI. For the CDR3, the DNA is TGTGCCAGCAGTGAATATCGGGGCTCATACACTGAAGCTTTCTTT. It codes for CASSEYRGSYTEAFF. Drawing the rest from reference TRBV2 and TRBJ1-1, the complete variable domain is EPEVTQTPSHQVTQMGQEVILRCVPISNHLYFYWYRQILGQKVEFLVSFYNNEISEKSEIFDDQFSVERPDGSNFTLKIRSTKLEDSAMYFCASSEYRGSYTEAFFGQGTRLTVV.

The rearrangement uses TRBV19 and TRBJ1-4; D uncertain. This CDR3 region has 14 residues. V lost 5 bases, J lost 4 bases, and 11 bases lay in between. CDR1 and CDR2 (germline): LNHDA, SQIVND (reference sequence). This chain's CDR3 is CASSPWGGNEKLFF. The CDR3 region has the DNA TGTGCCAGTAGTCCTTGGGGAGGTAATGAAAAACTGTTTTTT.

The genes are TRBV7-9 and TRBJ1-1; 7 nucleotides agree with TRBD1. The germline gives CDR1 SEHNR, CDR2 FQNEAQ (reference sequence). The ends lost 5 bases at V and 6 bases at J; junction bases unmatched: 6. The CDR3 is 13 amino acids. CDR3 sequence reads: CASSQTGAAEAFF. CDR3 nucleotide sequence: TGTGCCAGCAGCCAAACAGGGGCGGCTGAAGCTTTCTTT.

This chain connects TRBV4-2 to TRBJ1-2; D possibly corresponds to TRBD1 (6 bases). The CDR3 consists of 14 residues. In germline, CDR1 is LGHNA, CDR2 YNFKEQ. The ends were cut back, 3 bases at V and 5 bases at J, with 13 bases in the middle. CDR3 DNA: TGTGCCAGCAGCCAGGCATCACAGGGTTATGGCTACACCTTC. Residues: CASSQASQGYGYTF.

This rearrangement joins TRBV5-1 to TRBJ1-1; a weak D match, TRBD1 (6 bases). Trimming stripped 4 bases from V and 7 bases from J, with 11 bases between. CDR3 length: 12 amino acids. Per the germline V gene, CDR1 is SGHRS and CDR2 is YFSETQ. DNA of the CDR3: TGCGCCAGCAGCAGAGACAGGAATGAAGCTTTCTTT. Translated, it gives CASSRDRNEAFF.

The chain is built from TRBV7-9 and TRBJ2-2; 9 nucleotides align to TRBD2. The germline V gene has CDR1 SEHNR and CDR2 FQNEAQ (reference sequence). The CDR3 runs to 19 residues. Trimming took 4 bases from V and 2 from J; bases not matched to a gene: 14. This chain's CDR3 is CASSYFKFSGGLNTGELFF. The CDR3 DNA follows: TGTGCCAGCAGCTATTTTAAATTTAGCGGGGGCCTTAACACCGGGGAGCTGTTTTTT.